The sequence of this TCR beta chain was determined in a study of blood T cell repertoires in COVID-19 (dated by TCRdb to 2020 to 2022). Broadly, across the study: Samples from collaborators originated in the United States, Italy and Spain and spanned both the acute and convalescent phases of COVID-19. The prospective study material was composed of cDNA or gDNA derived from T cells, B-cell-depleted T cells, or PBMCs. Deeply sampled blood TCRbeta repertoires from subjects exposed to, actively infected with, or recovered from COVID-19 were included in the dataset. A freely available public database, intended as a resource for researchers studying the immune response to SARS-CoV-2, is where the repertoires were released. Samples came from the ongoing ImmuneRACE study (first 160 participants) plus 1,254 subjects from 6 global collaborators. The sample metadata nearly always contained a de-identified subject ID, COVID-19 status, age in years and sex. Where HLA class I and class II types were available, the types were taken from metadata supplied by the sample provider, not from assay-based typing. The investigation overall reported the following: Clinical and demographic metadata were provided uncurated, with the amount varying by source and participant.

From its cysteine to its phenylalanine, the CDR3 spans 15 amino acids. The sequence is cut down to CDR3 DNA, 45 bases in frame from base 1. V loses 6 bases, J loses 4 bases, and the germline ends lie 19 bases apart. CDR1 and CDR2 are drawn from the germline V gene: SGHTA, FQGNSA. Participants in the prospective study were aged roughly 18 to 95 years, lived in some 24 United States geographic areas, and enrolled through a virtual design. In the prospective study, cohorts were assigned on the basis of participant-reported clinical history obtained from a screening survey and a study questionnaire. Recovered participants in ImmuneRACE Cohort 3 were defined by two consecutive negative NP/OP PCR tests, clearance by a healthcare professional, or resolution of symptoms. Mobile phlebotomists in the prospective study collected whole blood, serum and a nasopharyngeal or oropharyngeal swab from every participant. Participants in the prospective study had the option to provide additional blood draws and questionnaires over a roughly 2-month period. Prospective study blood samples were shipped either frozen or at room temperature before DNA extraction.

TCRbeta CDR3 regions were amplified from genomic DNA using the immunoSEQ Assay, a bias-controlled multiplex PCR. Regarding the original processing steps: The number of nucleated cells in each sample was estimated by amplification of reference gene primers within the assay. To quantify the absolute abundance of each unique TCRbeta CDR3 rearrangement, sequence reads were collapsed and filtered. Productive Simpson clonality was computed per sample as the square root of Simpson's diversity index over productive rearrangements. This immuneACCESS table, as held by TCRdb, lists in-frame sequences with V and J called but not all clones. Of the missing ones, under half trace to an unresolved V gene in checked studies; the others have no known cause. The V and J calls and clone size come from that table; D and trimming were worked out from the DNA. The sample table shows hundreds of thousands of clones, and around nine tenths are seen once. Around 9.5% of the sample goes to the ten largest clones.

Only one count was recorded for this clone. Its specific antigen is unknown. Nothing much larger sits one base from this clone, and base qualities are not available. This receptor was obtained from a middle-aged woman who had recovered from COVID-19. The V and J genes are TRBV7-2 and TRBJ2-7; the best D guess is TRBD2, with 7 bases matching. The sequenced sample was PBMCs or T cells enriched from blood (not recorded which). For the CDR3, the sequence is CASSEGGPMRYEQYF. DNA sequence: TGTGCCAGCAGTGAGGGGGGGCCTATGCGGTACGAGCAGTACTTC.